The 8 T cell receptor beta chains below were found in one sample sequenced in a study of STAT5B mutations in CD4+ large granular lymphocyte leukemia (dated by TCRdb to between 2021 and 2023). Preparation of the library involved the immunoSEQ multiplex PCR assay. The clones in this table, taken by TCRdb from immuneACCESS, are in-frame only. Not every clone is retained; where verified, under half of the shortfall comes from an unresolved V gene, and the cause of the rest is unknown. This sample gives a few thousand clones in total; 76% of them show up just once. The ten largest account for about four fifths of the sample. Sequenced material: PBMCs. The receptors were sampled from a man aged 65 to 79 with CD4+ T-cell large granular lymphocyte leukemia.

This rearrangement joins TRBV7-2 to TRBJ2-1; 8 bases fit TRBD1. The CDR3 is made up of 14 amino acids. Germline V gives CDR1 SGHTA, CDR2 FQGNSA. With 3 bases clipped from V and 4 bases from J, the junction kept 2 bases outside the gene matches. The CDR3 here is CASSLTGVYNEQFF. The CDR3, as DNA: TGTGCCAGCAGCTTGACAGGGGTTTACAATGAGCAGTTCTTC.

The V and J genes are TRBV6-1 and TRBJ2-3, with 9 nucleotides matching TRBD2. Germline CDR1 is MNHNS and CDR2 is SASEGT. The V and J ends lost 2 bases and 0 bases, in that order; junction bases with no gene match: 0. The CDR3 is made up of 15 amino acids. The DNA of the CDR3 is TGTGCCAGCAGTGAACTAGCGGGGAGCACAGATACGCAGTATTTT. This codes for CASSELAGSTDTQYF.

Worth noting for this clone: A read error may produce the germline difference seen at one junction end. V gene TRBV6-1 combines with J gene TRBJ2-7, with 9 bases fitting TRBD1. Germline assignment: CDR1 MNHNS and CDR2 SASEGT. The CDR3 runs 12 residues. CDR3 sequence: CASSDYRDRANF. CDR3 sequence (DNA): TGTGCCAGCAGTGACTACCGGGACAGGGCCAACTTC.

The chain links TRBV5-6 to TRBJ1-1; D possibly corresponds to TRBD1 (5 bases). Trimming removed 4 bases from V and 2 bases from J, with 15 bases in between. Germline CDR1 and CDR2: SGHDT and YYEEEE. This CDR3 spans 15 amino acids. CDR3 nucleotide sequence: TGTGCCAGCAGCGAGGGGACGGCTGATAACACTGAAGCTTTCTTT. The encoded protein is CASSEGTADNTEAFF.

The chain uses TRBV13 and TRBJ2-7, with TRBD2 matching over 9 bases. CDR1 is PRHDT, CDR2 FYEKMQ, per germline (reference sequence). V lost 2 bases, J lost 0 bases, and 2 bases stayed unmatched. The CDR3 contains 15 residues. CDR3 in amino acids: CASSLSREGSYEQYF. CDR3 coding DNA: TGTGCCAGCAGCTTATCGCGGGAGGGCTCCTACGAGCAGTACTTC.

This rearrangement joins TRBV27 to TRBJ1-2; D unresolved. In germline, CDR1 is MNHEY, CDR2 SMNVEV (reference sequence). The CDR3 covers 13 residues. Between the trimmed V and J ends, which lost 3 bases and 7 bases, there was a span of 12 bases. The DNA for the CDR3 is TGTGCCAGCAGTTTGGGTTTTGGGTCTGGCTACACCTTC. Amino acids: CASSLGFGSGYTF.

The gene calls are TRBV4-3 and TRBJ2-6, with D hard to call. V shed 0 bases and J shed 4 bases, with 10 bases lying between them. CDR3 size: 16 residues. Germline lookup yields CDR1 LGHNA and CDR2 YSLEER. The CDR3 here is CASSQDQVSGANVLTF. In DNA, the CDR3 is TGCGCCAGCAGCCAAGATCAGGTGTCGGGGGCCAACGTCCTGACTTTC.

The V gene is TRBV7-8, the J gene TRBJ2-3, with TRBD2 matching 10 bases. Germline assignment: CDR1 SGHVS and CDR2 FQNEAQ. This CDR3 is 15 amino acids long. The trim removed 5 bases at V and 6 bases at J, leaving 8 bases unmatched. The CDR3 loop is CASSPTSGAGDTQYF. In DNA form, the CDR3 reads TGTGCCAGCAGCCCTACTAGCGGGGCAGGGGATACGCAGTATTTT.